The 29 T cell receptor beta chains below come from one sample, sequenced in a study of T cells in Graves' hyperthyroidism and ophthalmopathy. What was amplified from RNA transcripts were TCR beta CDR3 regions. The TCR CDR3 was amplified in a first-round RT-PCR using the HTBI primer set. TCRdb ran MiXCR on the multiplex PCR reads and lists one entry per CDR3 protein. The sample has 700,000 or so distinct CDR3 sequences; about a sixth are singletons. The source material was blood. These receptors were taken from a man between 18 and 29 years old with Graves' hyperthyroidism.

There are many counts of this clonotype. CDR3 DNA: TGTGCCAGCAGCTCAGCCGCCCTAGCGGGATCCTACAATGAGCAGTTCTTC. This gives the protein CASSSAALAGSYNEQFF. J is TRBJ2-1 and V is TRBV11-2, with 9 bases fitting TRBD2. V was clipped by 4 bases and J by 1 base; unmatched bases: 8. CDR1 and CDR2 from the germline V gene are SGHAT and FQNNGV. The CDR3 is made up of 17 amino acids.

V is TRBV5-8 and J is TRBJ2-7; 7 bases are shared with TRBD2. The CDR3 spans 15 residues. Germline V gene lookup returns CDR1 SGHTS and CDR2 YDEGEE. The ends lost 0 bases at V and 3 bases at J; junction bases unmatched: 6. The DNA for the CDR3 is TGTGCCAGCAGCTTGGACAGTGGCGGGAGCTACGAGCAGTACTTC. Residues: CASSLDSGGSYEQYF.

This rearrangement joins TRBV20-1 to TRBJ1-2; the D is unclear. The CDR3 extends over 14 amino acids. CDR1 is DFQATT and CDR2 is SNEGSKA in the germline V gene (reference sequence). V dropped 0 bases and J dropped 8 bases, with 16 bases sitting between them. CDR3 sequence: CSARDSTPSEGYTF. CDR3 DNA sequence: TGCAGTGCTAGAGATTCAACCCCTTCGGAAGGCTACACCTTC.

Ten or more counts support this clonotype. The chain joins TRBV28 to TRBJ1-5; TRBD1 is a possible D gene (5 bases). V shed 6 bases and J shed 3 bases, with 15 bases lying between them. Germline CDR1 is MDHEN and CDR2 is SYDVKM. CDR3 length: 15 residues. Here the CDR3 reads CASSPWGEANQPQHF. The CDR3 DNA reads TGTGCCAGCAGCCCCTGGGGGGAGGCCAATCAGCCCCAGCATTTT.

This clonotype was recorded many times. The chain couples TRBV6-1 to TRBJ1-1; D possibly corresponds to TRBD1 (6 bases). CDR1 and CDR2 from the germline V gene are MNHNS and SASEGT. The CDR3 covers 14 residues. The V gene lost 0 bases and the J gene lost 5 bases, with 10 bases spanning the gap. The chain's CDR3 is CASSEAQGITEAFF. CDR3 coding DNA: TGTGCCAGCAGTGAAGCACAGGGAATAACTGAAGCTTTCTTT.

This clonotype was found many times. V gene TRBV20-1 combines with J gene TRBJ2-7, with TRBD1 matching over 7 bases. Germline V lookup: CDR1 DFQATT, CDR2 SNEGSKA (reference sequence). This CDR3 has 11 amino acids. With V trimmed by 2 bases and J by 6 bases, 1 base remained unmatched. The CDR3 sequence: CSARRTGEQYF. The CDR3 nucleotides are TGCAGTGCTAGACGGACAGGCGAGCAGTACTTC.

The genes are TRBV4-1 and TRBJ2-7, with 9 bases fitting TRBD2. This CDR3 has 17 amino acids. The germline V gene has CDR1 MGHRA and CDR2 YSYEKL. V lost 1 base to trimming and J lost 3 bases; unmatched junction nucleotides: 10. The CDR3 nucleotides are TGCGCCAGCAGCCAAGGAAAAGGGGCTAGCGGGAACTACGAGCAGTACTTC. It is translated as CASSQGKGASGNYEQYF.

This chain links TRBV2 with TRBJ2-5; 14 bases align to TRBD2. J lost 2 bases, V lost 2 bases, and 10 bases had no gene match. The length of the CDR3 is 19 residues. In germline, CDR1 is SNHLY, CDR2 FYNNEI. As DNA, the CDR3 is TGTGCCAGCAGTGAAAGGGGACTAGCGGGAGTAGGGCGTCAAGAGACCCAGTACTTC. Translating it yields CASSERGLAGVGRQETQYF.

In this sample, this clonotype turned up many times. The rearrangement joins TRBV6-2 or TRBV6-3 to TRBJ2-6; 7 bases line up with TRBD1. The CDR3 is 16 amino acids. Germline V gene data show CDR1 as MNHEY and CDR2 as SVGEGT. V dropped 6 bases and J dropped 2; count of bases not matched to a gene: 7. CDR3 in amino acids: CASSPRGTAGANVLTF. The CDR3 region has the DNA TGTGCCAGCAGCCCTAGGGGGACAGCTGGGGCCAACGTCCTGACTTTC.

This clonotype was seen many times. The rearrangement joins TRBV24-1 to TRBJ2-1; 8 bases are shared with TRBD2. V lost 0 bases and J lost 2; bases outside the gene matches: 5. The CDR3 consists of 17 residues. From germline, CDR1 is KGHDR and CDR2 SFDVKD. The CDR3 here is CATSDLGAGGTYNEQFF. The CDR3 nucleotides read TGTGCCACCAGTGATTTGGGCGCGGGAGGAACCTACAATGAGCAGTTCTTC.

This clonotype appeared a few times. This rearrangement joins TRBV14 to TRBJ1-1, with TRBD1 matching 7 bases. The germline gives CDR1 SGHDN, CDR2 FVKESK. The junction had 7 bases not matched to a gene; V was cut back by 2 bases and J by 1 base. The length of the CDR3 is 16 residues. This CDR3 reads CASSQIRDRKNTEAFF. The CDR3 nucleotides are TGTGCCAGCAGCCAAATCCGGGACAGAAAGAACACTGAAGCTTTCTTT.

This clonotype has at least ten counts. The junction departs from the called germline gene at one end, perhaps through a read error. This rearrangement joins TRBV27 to TRBJ2-3; no clear D. The CDR3 is 16 amino acids. Looked up from germline, CDR1 is MNHEY and CDR2 is SMNVEV (reference sequence). The CDR3 sequence: CASSLYPPRSTDTQYF. CDR3 coding DNA: TGTGCCAGCAGCTTATACCCCCCCCGGAGCACAGATACGCAGTATTTT.

This clonotype appeared a few times. This chain connects TRBV12-3 or TRBV12-4 to TRBJ2-3, with D possibly being TRBD2 (7 bases). The CDR3 has 14 amino acids. V gave up 7 bases and J gave up 1 base, with 12 bases separating them. The DNA for the CDR3 is TGTGCCAGCACTCCGGGGGGCGGCACAGATACGCAGTATTTT. Its protein product is CASTPGGGTDTQYF.

In this sample, this clonotype turned up a few times. The chain links TRBV29-1 to TRBJ2-1; D possibly corresponds to TRBD2 (5 bases). V dropped 0 bases and J dropped 0 bases, with 12 bases sitting between them. Germline V gene data show CDR1 as SQVTM and CDR2 as ANQGSEA. The length of the CDR3 is 16 residues. The CDR3 loop is CSVEDPLASSYNEQFF. DNA of the CDR3: TGCAGCGTTGAAGACCCTCTAGCAAGCTCCTACAATGAGCAGTTCTTC.

This clonotype was picked up one time. This chain uses TRBV6-4 with TRBJ2-7; 8 nucleotides agree with TRBD1. Germline-derived CDR1 and CDR2 are MRHNA and SNTAGT. V gave up 5 bases and J gave up 5 bases; unmatched junction bases: 8. The CDR3 runs 14 residues. CDR3 amino acids: CASSFPQGANEQYF. The CDR3 bases are TGTGCCAGCAGTTTCCCCCAGGGGGCCAACGAGCAGTACTTC.

This clonotype was picked up a small number of times. This chain uses TRBV9 with TRBJ1-6, with D maybe TRBD1 (5 bases). Germline loops: CDR1 SGDLS, CDR2 YYNGEE. Trimming shortened V by 4 bases and J by 9 bases, and 14 bases separated the two germline ends. The CDR3 runs 14 residues. Here the CDR3 DNA reads TGTGCCAGCAGCATCGGGTCAGGGCCTTCACCCCTCCACTTT. It specifies CASSIGSGPSPLHF.

V is TRBV6-5 and J is TRBJ2-7; no reliable D call. CDR1 and CDR2 from the germline V gene are MNHEY and SVGAGI. The CDR3 contains 14 residues. The ends were cut back, 2 bases at V and 0 bases at J, with 8 bases in the middle. The CDR3 DNA is TGTGCCAGCAGTTACGAAATCAGCTCCTACGAGCAGTACTTC. Protein product: CASSYEISSYEQYF.

This chain uses TRBV7-2 with TRBJ1-5; TRBD1 agrees at 9 bases. The CDR3 extends over 15 amino acids. V shed 5 bases and J 8 bases; nucleotides not matched to a gene: 10. Per the germline V gene, CDR1 is SGHTA and CDR2 is FQGNSA. The CDR3 bases are TGTGCCAGCAGCCGTCCCGGGACAGGGATGGAGCCCCAGCATTTT. Translation: CASSRPGTGMEPQHF.

This clonotype came up many times. V is TRBV20-1 and J is TRBJ1-5, with D perhaps TRBD1 (6 bases). The ends were cut back, 6 bases at V and 1 base at J, with 13 bases in the middle. This CDR3 is 14 amino acids long. Germline lookup yields CDR1 DFQATT and CDR2 SNEGSKA (reference sequence). CDR3 amino acids: CSASQGLSNQPQHF. The CDR3 region has the DNA TGCAGTGCATCACAGGGTTTAAGCAATCAGCCCCAGCATTTT.

This clonotype was seen ten or more times. This chain connects TRBV29-1 to TRBJ2-2; TRBD1 aligns across 8 bases. In germline, CDR1 is SQVTM, CDR2 ANQGSEA. This CDR3 region has 14 residues. V shed 7 bases and J 1 base; nucleotides not matched to a gene: 5. The CDR3 reads CSAHGQGNTGELFF. CDR3 nucleotide sequence: TGCAGCGCCCACGGACAGGGGAACACCGGGGAGCTGTTTTTT.

This clonotype has ten or more counts. This chain uses TRBV3-1 with TRBJ2-2; no clear D gene. V lost 3 bases to trimming and J lost 0 bases, with 5 bases between them. The CDR3 covers 14 residues. In germline, CDR1 is LGHDT, CDR2 YNNKEL (reference sequence). DNA for the CDR3: TGTGCCAGCAGCCAGGCCCCGAACACCGGGGAGCTGTTTTTT. Its protein product is CASSQAPNTGELFF.

This clonotype was seen ten or more times. The chain links TRBV2 to TRBJ2-5, with D hard to call. Germline V gene data show CDR1 as SNHLY and CDR2 as FYNNEI. This CDR3 has 14 amino acids. V was trimmed by 5 bases and J by 4 bases, leaving 14 bases between them. CDR3 bases: TGTGCCAGCAGTCCGACCGACGTGGGAGAGACCCAGTACTTC. This sequence encodes CASSPTDVGETQYF.

This clonotype was detected many times. CDR3 loop: CASSRTPGAGETQYF. CDR3 in DNA: TGTGCCAGCAGCCGAACACCGGGGGCCGGAGAGACCCAGTACTTC. The chain recombines TRBV7-8 with TRBJ2-5; D is tentatively TRBD1 or TRBD2 (6 bases each). CDR1 and CDR2 from the germline V gene are SGHVS and FQNEAQ. The CDR3 is 15 amino acids. V lost 5 bases, J lost 4 bases, and 17 bases lay in between.

V usage is TRBV30 and J usage is TRBJ2-1; 8 bases agree with TRBD2. Germline assignment: CDR1 GTSNPN and CDR2 SVGIG (reference sequence). J gave up 4 bases and V 0 bases, and 5 bases lay outside the gene matches. This CDR3 has 15 residues. DNA for the CDR3: TGTGCCTGGAGTGTCGGCGGGAGGCATTACAATGAGCAGTTCTTC. Its protein product is CAWSVGGRHYNEQFF. Looking up the rest from reference TRBV30 and TRBJ2-1 gives the full variable domain: SQTIHQWPATLVQPVGSPLSLECTVEGTSNPNLYWYRQAAGRGLQLLFYSVGIGQISSEVPQNLSASRPQDRQFILSSKKLLLSDSGFYLCAWSVGGRHYNEQFFGPGTRLTVL.

This chain joins TRBV12-3 or TRBV12-4 and TRBJ1-4; the D gene is possibly TRBD1 (6 bases). The CDR3 has 14 amino acids. V lost 0 bases, J lost 11 bases, and 13 bases lay in between. This CDR3 is CASSLAGGARKLFF. The CDR3 DNA sequence: TGTGCCAGCAGTTTAGCTGGGGGCGCAAGGAAACTGTTTTTT.

This clonotype was observed many times. The rearrangement joins TRBV20-1 to TRBJ2-7; D ambiguous. Per the germline V gene, CDR1 is DFQATT and CDR2 is SNEGSKA (reference sequence). V lost 7 bases to trimming and J lost 2 bases, with 15 bases between them. The CDR3 is made up of 13 amino acids. The CDR3 sequence: CSERFLSTYEQYF. CDR3 sequence (DNA): TGCAGTGAAAGGTTTCTGTCTACCTACGAGCAGTACTTC.

This clonotype was observed at least ten times. The gene calls are TRBV24-1 and TRBJ2-3; either TRBD1 or TRBD2 may fit D (5 bases each). Germline V CDR1 and CDR2: KGHDR, SFDVKD. The V end was cut by 4 bases, the J end by 4 bases, with 14 bases between. This CDR3 region has 15 residues. In DNA form, the CDR3 reads TGTGCCACCAGTGAGACTACAGGAGCGGCAGATACGCAGTATTTT. Translating it yields CATSETTGAADTQYF.

The chain employs TRBV27 and TRBJ1-1, with D uncertain. The CDR3 spans 13 residues. Trimming removed 8 bases at V and 3 bases at J, with 13 bases between. Germline V gives CDR1 MNHEY, CDR2 SMNVEV (reference sequence). The CDR3 bases are TGTGCCAGCCGAATGTTGGGTGACACTGAAGCTTTCTTT. This sequence encodes CASRMLGDTEAFF.

This clonotype was seen ten or more times. The chain couples TRBV3-1 to TRBJ2-5, with a possible D match to TRBD1 (7 bases). This CDR3 region has 16 residues. Germline V CDR1 and CDR2: LGHDT, YNNKEL (reference sequence). V shed 6 bases and J shed 4 bases, with 21 bases lying between them. The CDR3 here is CASSHALTGRGETQYF. Written as DNA, the CDR3 is TGTGCCAGCAGTCACGCTCTGACAGGGCGGGGAGAGACCCAGTACTTC.